The T cell receptor beta chain described here comes from a study of T cell clonality in common variable immunodeficiency. General observations from the study: TCRbeta clonality was increased in CVID versus healthy controls. Common variable immunodeficiency TCR beta sequences reportedly had fewer deletions and N-nucleotide insertions. Fewer TCRbeta clones were shared among CVID subjects than controls. The cause of increased CVID clonality remains unclear without subpopulation sequencing.

Germline V gene sequence: CDR1 MNHNS, CDR2 SASEGT. This CDR3 has 16 residues. Only in-frame clones appear in the TCRdb table, and some are missing; sequencing was by immunoSEQ multiplex PCR. The data show over 20,000 clones, with none appearing a single time. In regard to this clone: Its target is unknown. The junction and the germline gene differ at one end; a read error may be behind it. The sequence runs out 3 residues before the end of the CDR3; the remainder is reconstructed from the germline J gene.

Diagnosis required reduced IgG, IgA and/or IgM with specific antibody deficiency. Source material: peripheral blood mononuclear cells. This rearrangement joins TRBV6-1 to TRBJ2-3; 7 bases map to TRBD2. The source of this sequence is a human donor with common variable immunodeficiency. The CDR3 loop is CASSEQAGVVTYTQYF. The covered CDR3 bases are TGTGCCAGCAGTGAACAGGCGGGAGTGGTCACATATACG.